These 21 T cell receptor beta chains share one sample of origin, sequenced in a study of cytomegalovirus exposure and HLA in healthy donors. It was with 60 Vbeta and 13 Jbeta primers that the PCR ran. Profiled with immunoSEQ multiplex PCR; TCRdb holds only in-frame clones, not every one. The table includes about 160,000 clones, roughly 80% detected once. The specimen sequenced was PBMCs. These receptors came from a male donor in good health and CMV-seropositive.

This clone occurred a few times. V is TRBV29-1 and J is TRBJ2-2; D remains ambiguous. The CDR3 contains 13 residues. V dropped 4 bases and J dropped 4 bases, with 10 bases sitting between them. The germline gives CDR1 SQVTM, CDR2 ANQGSEA. The CDR3 sequence: CSVGVQATGELFF. The CDR3 DNA sequence: TGCAGCGTTGGGGTTCAGGCCACCGGGGAGCTGTTTTTT.

V gene TRBV5-5 combines with J gene TRBJ1-2, with D unresolved. V was cut by 0 bases and J by 4 bases, with 7 bases left in between. CDR3 length equals 13 residues. Germline CDR1 reads SGHKS; CDR2 reads YYEKEE (reference sequence). This chain's CDR3 is CASSLDGSYGYTF. CDR3 DNA: TGTGCCAGCAGCTTGGACGGGAGCTATGGCTACACCTTC.

J is TRBJ2-3 and V is TRBV5-8; 7 nucleotides align to TRBD2. CDR1 is SGHTS, CDR2 YDEGEE, per germline. Unmatched junction bases numbered 7, after V lost 2 bases and J lost 1 base. The CDR3 spans 16 residues. CDR3 residues: CASSFTPGGGTDTQYF. As DNA, the CDR3 is TGTGCCAGCAGCTTCACCCCTGGGGGGGGCACAGATACGCAGTATTTT.

V usage is TRBV10-1 and J usage is TRBJ2-7, with 7 nucleotides matching TRBD2. The length of the CDR3 is 11 residues. Germline V gives CDR1 WNHNN, CDR2 SYGVQD (reference sequence). V lost 9 bases, J lost 2 bases, and 1 base stayed unmatched. The CDR3 reads CARAGAYEQYF. CDR3 DNA sequence: TGCGCCAGGGCGGGAGCCTACGAGCAGTACTTC.

The rearrangement uses TRBV27 and TRBJ2-3; 11 bases are a match to TRBD2. The CDR3 length is 15 residues. From germline, CDR1 is MNHEY and CDR2 SMNVEV (reference sequence). V was clipped by 8 bases and J by 2 bases; unmatched bases: 6. The CDR3 DNA reads as TGTGCCAGCTCCCCTAGCGGGAGGCCCACAGATACGCAGTATTTT. This sequence encodes CASSPSGRPTDTQYF.

The chain links TRBV7-9 to TRBJ2-1; weak D call: TRBD2 (5 bases). The ends were cut back, 1 base at V and 2 bases at J, with 12 bases in the middle. This CDR3 is built from 16 residues. CDR1 and CDR2 (germline): SEHNR, FQNEAQ (reference sequence). This chain's CDR3 is CASSLEANSAYNEQFF. The CDR3 region has the DNA TGTGCCAGCAGCTTAGAAGCAAATAGCGCCTACAATGAGCAGTTCTTC. The whole variable domain, remainder taken from reference TRBV7-9 and TRBJ2-1, is DTGVSQNPRHKITKRGQNVTFRCDPISEHNRLYWYRQTLGQGPEFLTYFQNEAQLEKSRLLSDRFSAERPKGSFSTLEIQRTEQGDSAMYLCASSLEANSAYNEQFFGPGTRLTVL.

The chain employs TRBV29-1 and TRBJ2-3; 7 positions match TRBD1. Trimming cost V 0 bases and J 0 bases; bases outside gene matches: 3. This CDR3 comprises 15 residues. The germline CDR1 and CDR2 sequences are SQVTM and ANQGSEA. As DNA, the CDR3 is TGCAGCGTTGAAGATCTACAGGGGAGCACAGATACGCAGTATTTT. Translation gives CSVEDLQGSTDTQYF.

V is TRBV5-4 and J is TRBJ2-5, with 10 bases that match TRBD2. Gene TRBJ2-7 matches the end of the DNA better, so the J call may be wrong. The CDR3 extends over 13 amino acids. The germline V gene encodes CDR1 SGHNT and CDR2 YYREEE (reference sequence). The CDR3 coding sequence is TGTGCCAGCCGGCTAGCGGGAGTTCACGAGCAGTACTTC. Its translation: CASRLAGVHEQYF.

The chain links TRBV27 to TRBJ2-5, with D possibly TRBD1 on 6 matching bases. V was cut by 2 bases and J by 5 bases, with 9 bases left in between. The CDR3 runs 13 residues. CDR1 and CDR2 from the germline V gene are MNHEY and SMNVEV (reference sequence). The CDR3 loop is CASSLRGWETQYF. CDR3 sequence (DNA): TGTGCCAGCAGTTTAAGGGGGTGGGAGACCCAGTACTTC.

The chain links TRBV5-5 to TRBJ2-6; D may be TRBD1 (6 bases). Trimming took 4 bases from V and 0 from J, leaving 14 bases between them. Per the germline V gene, CDR1 is SGHKS and CDR2 is YYEKEE (reference sequence). The CDR3 loop spans 17 amino acids. The CDR3: CASSPRDTYSGANVLTF. The CDR3 region has the DNA TGTGCCAGCAGCCCCCGGGACACTTACTCTGGGGCCAACGTCCTGACTTTC.

The V call is TRBV27, the J call TRBJ1-4; 9 bases align to TRBD1. The CDR3 extends over 15 amino acids. Per the germline V gene, CDR1 is MNHEY and CDR2 is SMNVEV (reference sequence). V shed 6 bases and J 7 bases; nucleotides not matched to a gene: 9. The CDR3 sequence is CASRPHRGRGEKLFF. The CDR3 coding sequence is TGTGCCAGCAGACCTCACAGGGGGCGAGGTGAAAAACTGTTTTTT. The full variable domain, rest sourced from reference TRBV27 and TRBJ1-4, is EAQVTQNPRYLITVTGKKLTVTCSQNMNHEYMSWYRQDPGLGLRQIYYSMNVEVTDKGDVPEGYKVSRKEKRNFPLILESPSPNQTSLYFCASRPHRGRGEKLFFGSGTQLSVL.

This clone was counted between two and nine times. This chain connects TRBV2 to TRBJ2-5; a weak D match, TRBD2 (5 bases). This CDR3 has 14 amino acids. V lost 4 bases and J lost 1, with 10 bases in between. Germline V gives CDR1 SNHLY, CDR2 FYNNEI. CDR3 loop: CASSGWTSQETQYF. In nucleotides, the CDR3 is TGTGCCAGCAGTGGATGGACTTCCCAAGAGACCCAGTACTTC.

V is TRBV18 and J is TRBJ2-3, with D tentatively TRBD1 (5 bases). This CDR3 contains 17 residues. Germline CDR1 reads KGHSH; CDR2 reads LQKENI. The germline V and J ends were trimmed by 0 bases and 2 bases, with 15 bases remaining between them. CDR3 amino acids: CASSPPGQDHFTDTQYF. In DNA, the CDR3 is TGTGCCAGCTCACCACCGGGGCAGGACCATTTCACAGATACGCAGTATTTT.

The V gene is TRBV18, the J gene TRBJ2-7, with TRBD1 identical over 9 bases. V was pared by 2 bases and J by 6 bases, with 2 bases of the junction left unmatched. The CDR3 loop spans 13 amino acids. The germline V gene encodes CDR1 KGHSH and CDR2 LQKENI. The CDR3 DNA sequence: TGTGCCAGCTCACCAGAGGACAGGGGCGAGCAGTACTTC. It codes for CASSPEDRGEQYF.

The chain has TRBV27 and TRBJ2-3; a possible D gene is TRBD2 (5 bases). Germline values: CDR1 MNHEY, CDR2 SMNVEV (reference sequence). The CDR3 extends over 14 amino acids. V was pared by 6 bases and J by 3 bases, with 13 bases between. The CDR3 region has the DNA TGTGCCAGCAGCACACGAGGGCCAACAGATACGCAGTATTTT. This gives the protein CASSTRGPTDTQYF.

V usage is TRBV18 and J usage is TRBJ1-1, with unresolved D. V lost 3 bases and J 7 bases, leaving 12 bases between the germline ends. The length of the CDR3 is 13 residues. Germline V gene data show CDR1 as KGHSH and CDR2 as LQKENI. The CDR3 sequence is CASSPGGGGEAFF. In nucleotides, the CDR3 is TGTGCCAGCTCACCTGGCGGTGGCGGTGAAGCTTTCTTT.

In this sample, this clone turned up a few times. CDR3 DNA: TGTGCCAGCAGTCCGGGAGGCCCATACGAGCAGTACTTC. Its translation: CASSPGGPYEQYF. The rearrangement uses TRBV2 and TRBJ2-7; 7 nucleotides agree with TRBD2. The CDR3 totals 13 residues. Germline V gene data show CDR1 as SNHLY and CDR2 as FYNNEI. J gave up 4 bases and V 5 bases, and 5 bases lay outside the gene matches.

V usage is TRBV29-1 and J usage is TRBJ2-3; D may be TRBD1 (6 bases). Trimming stripped 6 bases from V and 0 bases from J, with 13 bases between. The CDR3 runs 14 residues. CDR1 is SQVTM and CDR2 is ANQGSEA in the germline V gene. The DNA of the CDR3 is TGCAGCGTGGCTCGGGACACTAGCACAGATACGCAGTATTTT. As protein: CSVARDTSTDTQYF.

This chain connects TRBV5-1 to TRBJ2-1; 8 bases align to TRBD2. There are 15 residues in the CDR3. V was clipped by 4 bases and J by 9 bases; unmatched bases: 12. Germline V lookup: CDR1 SGHRS, CDR2 YFSETQ. CDR3 in DNA: TGCGCCAGCAGCCTGAGGGCTAGCGGGTTCAGTGAGCAGTTCTTC. Its protein is CASSLRASGFSEQFF.

This chain connects TRBV27 to TRBJ2-1; tentatively, D is TRBD2 (5 bases). Deletions cut 6 bases from V and 6 bases from J, with 9 bases between. The CDR3 covers 12 residues. The germline CDR1 and CDR2 sequences are MNHEY and SMNVEV (reference sequence). CDR3 DNA sequence: TGTGCCAGCAGCCGAGGGCCCAATGAGCAGTTCTTC. This gives the protein CASSRGPNEQFF.

The chain has TRBV6-5 and TRBJ1-2; no reliable D call. CDR3 length: 15 residues. In germline, CDR1 is MNHEY, CDR2 SVGAGI. V was trimmed by 6 bases and J by 2 bases, leaving 16 bases between them. CDR3 nucleotide sequence: TGTGCCAGCAGCCTATCGGGGAACCTCAACTATGGCTACACCTTC. Translating gives CASSLSGNLNYGYTF.